A selection of T cell receptor beta chains follows, all from one sample in a study of CD8 T cells in Susac syndrome. TCRdb fed the immunoSEQ multiplex PCR reads into MiXCR, producing one record per CDR3 protein. The sample consists of about 400,000 distinct CDR3 sequences, more than 80% of them appearing once. What was sequenced was CD8+ T cells from PBMCs. These receptors were taken from a human donor with multiple sclerosis. Each CDR3 is given with its conserved first and last residue. A D gene is named only where the DNA matches it firmly. Size is stated for part of the rows, as once, few or many counts, or as a class when the clone is expanded.

TRBJ2-7,once,TRBV14,TRBD1,CASSQDYGTGVYEQYF,TGTGCCAGCAGCCAAGACTACGGGACAGGGGTCTACGAGCAGTACTTC
TRBJ2-3,.,TRBV28,TRBD2,CASSFLQGLAGGMAADTQYF,TGTGCCAGCAGTTTCCTCCAAGGACTAGCGGGGGGGATGGCCGCAGATACGCAGTATTTT
TRBJ1-2,.,TRBV27,TRBD1,CASSPWTGTFYGYTF,TGTGCCAGCAGTCCCTGGACAGGGACATTCTATGGCTACACCTTC
TRBJ2-7,.,TRBV6-5,TRBD2,CASSQAGEFYEQYF,TGTGCCAGCAGCCAAGCGGGAGAATTCTACGAGCAGTACTTC
TRBJ1-2,once,TRBV9,TRBD1,CASSSATGSYGYTF,TGTGCCAGCAGCTCAGCGACAGGGTCTTATGGCTACACCTTC
TRBJ1-4,.,TRBV6-1,.,CASSPTLGGHGATNEKLFF,TGTGCCAGCAGCCCGACCCTAGGGGGGCACGGGGCAACTAATGAAAAACTGTTTTTT
TRBJ2-5,.,TRBV6-5,.,CASSYSMYPEEQETQYF,TGTGCCAGCAGTTACTCGATGTACCCCGAGGAACAAGAGACCCAGTACTTC
TRBJ2-5,.,TRBV27,.,CASSAGKVAETQYF,TGTGCCAGCAGTGCAGGCAAGGTGGCAGAGACCCAGTACTTC
TRBJ2-1,.,TRBV6-1,.,CASSGRGANEQFF,TGTGCCAGCAGTGGTCGGGGTGCCAATGAGCAGTTCTTC
TRBJ2-7,.,TRBV12-3/TRBV12-4,TRBD2,CASSPMDGGRIEQYF,TGTGCCAGCAGCCCCATGGACGGCGGGAGGATCGAGCAGTACTTC
TRBJ1-5,.,TRBV6-5,.,CASSYGGRQPQHF,TGTGCCAGCAGTTACGGTGGGCGTCAGCCCCAGCATTTT
TRBJ2-1,.,TRBV2,.,CAGGGGRARDEQFF,TGTGCCGGAGGCGGAGGAAGGGCACGGGATGAGCAGTTCTTC
TRBJ2-7,.,TRBV27,.,CASSQYYGQGGSYEQYF,TGTGCCAGCAGCCAATACTATGGACAAGGGGGCTCCTACGAGCAGTACTTC
TRBJ1-1,.,TRBV19,.,CASSRQAQAEAFF,TGTGCCAGTAGTCGGCAGGCGCAAGCTGAAGCTTTCTTT
TRBJ1-5,.,TRBV5-4,.,CASRIGRGGYQPQHF,TGTGCCAGCAGAATAGGACGGGGGGGCTATCAGCCCCAGCATTTT
TRBJ2-7,.,TRBV11-2,.,CASSPYRSYEQYF,TGTGCCAGCAGCCCCTATCGTTCCTACGAGCAGTACTTC
TRBJ2-7,.,TRBV19,.,CASSFFRDGFYEQYF,TGTGCCAGTAGTTTCTTCCGGGACGGATTTTACGAGCAGTACTTC
TRBJ1-1,.,TRBV19,.,CASIGGTEAFF,TGTGCCAGCATCGGGGGTACTGAAGCTTTCTTT
TRBJ2-3,.,TRBV7-8,.,CASSLVAQNTDTQYF,TGTGCCAGCAGCTTAGTAGCGCAGAACACAGATACGCAGTATTTT
TRBJ1-2,.,TRBV28,TRBD1,CASSLLQGAPGYTF,TGTGCCAGCAGTTTATTGCAGGGGGCGCCGGGCTACACCTTC
TRBJ2-2,.,TRBV6-1,.,CASSGAGPHLTGELFF,TGTGCCAGCAGTGGGGCGGGACCCCACCTCACCGGGGAGCTGTTTTTT
TRBJ1-6,once,TRBV15,TRBD1,CATGTGAMVLHF,TGTGCCACCGGGACAGGGGCAATGGTCCTCCACTTT